This T cell receptor beta chain was sequenced for a study of CD8 T cells in ankylosing spondylitis. It was by quantitative 5'-RACE with molecular barcodes that TCR beta libraries were made. TCRdb processed the 5' RACE reads anew with MiXCR; each CDR3 protein has one entry. Here the sample spans 30,000 to 45,000 distinct CDR3 sequences, roughly 13% being singletons. This clonotype was seen a handful of times. Its antigen remains unknown. The CDR3 has 12 residues. Looked up from germline, CDR1 is SGHRS and CDR2 is YFSETQ. Trimming shortened V by 0 bases and J by 6 bases, and 6 bases separated the two germline ends. Whole-study findings and limits: Seemingly characteristic of ankylosing spondylitis blood was a TCR beta motif consisting of about 8 highly homologous variants.

Sequenced input: synovial fluid, either unsorted or a sorted T cell fraction (not recorded which). The sequence was obtained from a male donor with ankylosing spondylitis. The chain couples TRBV5-1 to TRBJ1-2; D may be TRBD1 (5 bases). The CDR3 DNA follows: TGCGCCAGCAGCTTGGGGGGGGATGGCTACACCTTC. Encoded protein: CASSLGGDGYTF.